Reported below is one T cell receptor (beta chain). As the CDR3 is not closed by the conserved phenylalanine or tryptophan, this likely results from a read error. This sample was taken from a study of cytomegalovirus exposure and HLA in healthy donors. Researchers ran the PCR with 60 Vbeta and 13 Jbeta primers. TCRdb keeps only in-frame clones here, not all; method: immunoSEQ multiplex PCR. Of 200,000 to 250,000 clones detected, more than 85% appear once; the ten largest clones hold more than 0.8%. CDR1 SGHTA and CDR2 FQGNSA come from the germline V gene. V lost 7 bases and J lost 3; bases outside the gene matches: 10. There are 15 residues in the CDR3.

Sequences were obtained from PBMCs. The source is a woman aged 18-30 years in good health and CMV-seronegative. The rearrangement joins TRBV7-2 to TRBJ2-7, with 9 bases matching TRBD2. This chain's CDR3 is CASTLGGGGGYEQYL. Here the CDR3 DNA reads TGTGCCAGCACCCTAGGGGGCGGGGGGGGCTACGAGCAGTACCTC.